Listed below are T cell receptor beta chains from one sample, sequenced in a study of T-cell memory formation after mild COVID-19. From the 5' RACE reads, TCRdb called clonotypes with MiXCR, one entry per CDR3 protein. The sample includes roughly 600,000 distinct CDR3 sequences, over 15% of them seen just once. The material sequenced was PBMCs or a T cell subset sorted from them (not recorded which). Receptors were obtained from an adult woman who had mild COVID-19 (a few samples of this study predate the infection). Cell type and time point are not known. CDR3s include the opening cysteine and the closing phenylalanine or tryptophan. Fields, in order: J gene, V gene, D gene, clone size, CDR3 protein, CDR3 DNA. The D gene is left open where the match is weak. Clone size is given for some rows only: seen once, a few or many times, or a class if the clone is expanded.

TRBJ2-7 TRBV2 TRBD1 . CASTQDRGSYEQYF TGTGCCAGCACTCAGGACAGGGGGTCCTACGAGCAGTACTTC
TRBJ2-1 TRBV29-1 . . CSVGGQLGNEQFF TGCAGCGTTGGGGGCCAGCTGGGGAATGAGCAGTTCTTC
TRBJ2-1 TRBV3-1 . few CASSSTEGLEQFF TGTGCCAGCAGCTCGACGGAAGGGCTTGAGCAGTTCTTC
TRBJ1-5 TRBV20-1 . few CSARVSTGLGDQPQHF TGCAGTGCTAGAGTGTCGACAGGTTTAGGCGATCAGCCCCAGCATTTT
TRBJ2-3 TRBV7-2 . few CASSLALGNTDTQYF TGTGCCAGCAGCTTAGCGTTGGGAAACACAGATACGCAGTATTTT
TRBJ2-3 TRBV6-2/TRBV6-3 . few CASLGRQHTQYF TGTGCCAGCCTAGGCCGTCAGCACACGCAGTATTTT
TRBJ2-3 TRBV5-1 TRBD2 . CASSLALAGTPDTQYF TGCGCCAGCAGCTTGGCTCTAGCGGGGACCCCAGATACGCAGTATTTT
TRBJ2-3 TRBV20-1 . . CSARDSSGPVTDTQYF TGCAGTGCTAGAGATTCAAGCGGACCGGTCACAGATACGCAGTATTTT
TRBJ2-7 TRBV6-5 . few CASTRPGTKQYF TGTGCCAGCACCCGACCCGGCACCAAGCAGTACTTC
TRBJ2-1 TRBV12-3/TRBV12-4 . . CASSPNPENEQFF TGTGCCAGCAGTCCGAACCCGGAGAATGAGCAGTTCTTC
TRBJ2-5 TRBV3-1 . . CASSSLGGQETQYF TGTGCCAGCAGCTCGCTAGGGGGGCAAGAGACCCAGTACTTC
TRBJ1-2 TRBV7-3 TRBD1 few CASSGSRDSLYGYTF TGTGCCAGCAGCGGCTCCCGGGACAGTCTCTATGGCTACACCTTC
TRBJ2-3 TRBV20-1 . . CSASQGEAQYF TGCAGTGCTAGCCAGGGGGAGGCGCAGTATTTT
TRBJ2-5 TRBV5-4 TRBD2 few CASSRGYIAGVGETQYF TGTGCCAGCAGCCGGGGCTACATAGCGGGAGTCGGGGAGACCCAGTACTTC
TRBJ1-1 TRBV2 . . CASSERGPVQKNTEAFF TGTGCCAGCAGTGAAAGGGGACCTGTGCAAAAGAACACTGAAGCTTTCTTT
TRBJ2-7 TRBV14 . few CASSQSVEQYF TGTGCCAGCAGCCAATCGGTCGAGCAGTACTTC
TRBJ2-2 TRBV20-1 . many CSASRRGGRELFF TGCAGTGCTAGTCGGAGGGGAGGCCGGGAGCTGTTTTTT
TRBJ2-6 TRBV12-3/TRBV12-4 . . CASSRNSGANVLTF TGTGCCAGCAGCCGAAACTCTGGGGCCAACGTCCTGACTTTC
TRBJ2-3 TRBV6-1 TRBD1 . CASSERTGKGAGDTQYF TGTGCCAGCAGTGAGAGGACAGGGAAGGGGGCAGGAGATACGCAGTATTTT
TRBJ2-1 TRBV7-8 TRBD2 few CASSLDSGMGVNEQFF TGTGCCAGCAGCTTAGATAGCGGGATGGGGGTCAATGAGCAGTTCTTC
TRBJ1-5 TRBV20-1 . few CSAPTGSIQPQHF TGCAGTGCCCCTACAGGGAGTATTCAGCCCCAGCATTTT
TRBJ1-3 TRBV11-2 TRBD1 few CASSGTVLSARGNTIYF TGTGCCAGCTCCGGGACAGTCCTGTCTGCTCGTGGAAACACCATATATTTT
TRBJ2-5 TRBV7-2 . few CASSLQISRVQETQYF TGTGCCAGCAGCTTACAGATAAGCAGGGTTCAAGAGACCCAGTACTTC
TRBJ2-1 TRBV7-9 . . CASSLALPLRGDEQFF TGTGCCAGCAGCTTAGCGTTACCTCTACGTGGGGATGAGCAGTTCTTC
TRBJ1-1 TRBV7-3 . . CASSLTRTTSGTEAFF TGTGCCAGCAGCTTAACGCGGACCACCTCAGGTACTGAAGCTTTCTTT
TRBJ2-1 TRBV12-3/TRBV12-4 . . CASSLGWGENEQFF TGTGCCAGCAGTTTGGGGTGGGGGGAAAATGAGCAGTTCTTC
TRBJ2-7 TRBV12-3/TRBV12-4 . . CASSLAYGIEQYF TGTGCCAGCAGTTTAGCCTACGGGATCGAGCAGTACTTC
TRBJ1-1 TRBV9 . few CASSVVWGGMNTEAFF TGTGCCAGCAGCGTAGTGTGGGGTGGGATGAACACTGAAGCTTTCTTT
TRBJ2-2 TRBV7-3 . . CASRLQGPTGELFF TGTGCCAGCAGGTTACAGGGACCCACCGGGGAGCTGTTTTTT
TRBJ1-2 TRBV23-1 . few CASSHSDARGYTF TGCGCCAGCAGTCATTCGGACGCAAGGGGCTACACCTTC
TRBJ1-5 TRBV7-9 TRBD1 . CASSSQGESNQPQHF TGTGCCAGCAGCTCTCAGGGGGAGAGCAATCAGCCCCAGCATTTT
TRBJ2-7 TRBV6-6 . few CASSYSEVRSYEQYF TGTGCCAGCAGTTACTCGGAAGTCAGGAGCTACGAGCAGTACTTC
TRBJ2-3 TRBV7-2 TRBD1 few CASSLGDSSGDTQYF TGTGCCAGCAGCTTGGGGGACAGTTCGGGGGATACGCAGTATTTT
TRBJ2-3 TRBV12-3/TRBV12-4 TRBD2 . CASSLLAGEVTDTQYF TGTGCCAGCAGTTTATTAGCGGGGGAGGTCACAGATACGCAGTATTTT
TRBJ2-5 TRBV23-1 . . CAPLDLKYRDEETQYF TGCGCCCCCCTAGATTTGAAATACAGGGATGAGGAGACCCAGTACTTC
TRBJ1-5 TRBV19 . few CASSPRDTYNQPQHF TGTGCCAGTAGTCCTCGGGACACTTACAATCAGCCCCAGCATTTT
TRBJ2-1 TRBV6-5 . . CASSQGTTPYNEQFF TGTGCCAGCAGTCAGGGGACTACTCCCTACAATGAGCAGTTCTTC
TRBJ1-6 TRBV7-8 . few CASTTGGSPLHF TGTGCCAGCACCACGGGTGGTTCACCCCTCCACTTT
TRBJ2-2 TRBV20-1 TRBD2 few CSARVAGVDTGELFF TGCAGTGCTAGAGTGGCGGGAGTCGACACCGGGGAGCTGTTTTTT
TRBJ2-5 TRBV7-7 . . CASSSLGLWTQYF TGTGCTAGCAGCAGCTTGGGGCTCTGGACCCAGTACTTC
TRBJ1-2 TRBV5-5 . . CASSPYSGTVYGYTF TGTGCCAGCAGCCCGTACTCCGGGACGGTCTATGGCTACACCTTC
TRBJ2-3 TRBV3-1 . few CASSQLGTPSTDTQYF TGTGCCAGCAGCCAACTCGGGACACCTAGCACAGATACGCAGTATTTT
TRBJ2-1 TRBV4-3 . . CASSQYSGTPNEQFF TGCGCCAGCAGCCAATACTCCGGGACCCCCAATGAGCAGTTCTTC
TRBJ2-7 TRBV4-1 . . CASSQETAYEQYF TGCGCCAGCAGCCAAGAGACAGCCTACGAGCAGTACTTC
TRBJ2-5 TRBV5-6 . . CASSSPVVLNQETQYF TGTGCCAGCAGCTCCCCCGTGGTACTCAACCAAGAGACCCAGTACTTC
TRBJ1-5 TRBV19 . few CASSIGWTENQPQHF TGTGCCAGTAGTATAGGGTGGACAGAGAATCAGCCCCAGCATTTT
TRBJ2-2 TRBV28 . many CASSPGVLNTGELFF TGTGCCAGCAGCCCGGGAGTTCTGAACACCGGGGAGCTGTTTTTT
TRBJ2-1 TRBV9 . few CASSRAGLTYNEQFF TGTGCCAGCAGCAGAGCGGGCCTAACCTACAATGAGCAGTTCTTC
TRBJ2-3 TRBV6-2/TRBV6-3 TRBD2 few CASSLSGLAGGYTDTQYF TGTGCCAGCAGCCTATCGGGACTAGCGGGAGGGTACACAGATACGCAGTATTTT
TRBJ2-1 TRBV7-9 TRBD2 few CASRLAEYNEQFF TGTGCCAGCAGGCTAGCGGAGTACAATGAGCAGTTCTTC
TRBJ1-1 TRBV19 . . CASSISQVATEAFF TGTGCCAGTAGTATCTCACAGGTGGCCACTGAAGCTTTCTTT
TRBJ1-3 TRBV5-1 . . CASSRGETAGNTIYF TGCGCCAGCAGCAGGGGAGAGACAGCTGGAAACACCATATATTTT
TRBJ2-7 TRBV6-2/TRBV6-3 . few CASSYSLERQSSYEQYF TGTGCCAGCAGTTACTCCCTCGAGCGCCAAAGCTCCTACGAGCAGTACTTC
TRBJ2-1 TRBV20-1 TRBD2 . CSAPISGTYNEQFF TGCAGTGCTCCAATCAGCGGGACCTACAATGAGCAGTTCTTC
TRBJ2-7 TRBV4-2 . few CASSQAGATASYEQYF TGTGCCAGCAGCCAAGCAGGGGCTACGGCCTCCTACGAGCAGTACTTC
TRBJ2-7 TRBV7-9 TRBD1 few CASTHQRRTGSPHEQYF TGTGCCAGCACCCATCAGCGTCGGACAGGGAGTCCCCACGAGCAGTACTTC
TRBJ2-3 TRBV20-1 . . CSASRATQYF TGCAGTGCATCCAGGGCCACGCAGTATTTT